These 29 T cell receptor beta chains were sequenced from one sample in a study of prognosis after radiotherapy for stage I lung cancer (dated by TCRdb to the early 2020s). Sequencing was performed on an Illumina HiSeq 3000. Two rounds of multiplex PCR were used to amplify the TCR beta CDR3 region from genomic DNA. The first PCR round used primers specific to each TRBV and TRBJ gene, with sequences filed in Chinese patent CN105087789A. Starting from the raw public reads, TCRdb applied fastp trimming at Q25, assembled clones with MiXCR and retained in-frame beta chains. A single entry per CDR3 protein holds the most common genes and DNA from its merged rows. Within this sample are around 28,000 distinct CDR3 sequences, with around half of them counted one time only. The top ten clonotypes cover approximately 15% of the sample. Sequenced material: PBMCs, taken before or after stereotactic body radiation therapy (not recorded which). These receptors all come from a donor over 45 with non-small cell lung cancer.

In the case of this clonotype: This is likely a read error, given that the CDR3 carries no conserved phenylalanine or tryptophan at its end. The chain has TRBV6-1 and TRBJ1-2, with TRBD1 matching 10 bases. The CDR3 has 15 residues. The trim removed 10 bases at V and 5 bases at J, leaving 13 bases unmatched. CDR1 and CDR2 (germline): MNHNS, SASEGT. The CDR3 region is CAISPLGQGPYGYTV. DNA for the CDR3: TGTGCCATCAGCCCATTGGGACAGGGGCCGTATGGCTACACCGTC.

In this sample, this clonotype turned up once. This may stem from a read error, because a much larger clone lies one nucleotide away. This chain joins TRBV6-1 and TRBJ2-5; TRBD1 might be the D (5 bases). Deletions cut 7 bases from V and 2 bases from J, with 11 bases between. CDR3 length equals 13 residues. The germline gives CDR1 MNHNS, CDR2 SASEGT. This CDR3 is CASIGQIQETQYF. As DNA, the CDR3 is TGTGCCAGCATCGGACAAATTCAAGAGACCCAGTACTTC.

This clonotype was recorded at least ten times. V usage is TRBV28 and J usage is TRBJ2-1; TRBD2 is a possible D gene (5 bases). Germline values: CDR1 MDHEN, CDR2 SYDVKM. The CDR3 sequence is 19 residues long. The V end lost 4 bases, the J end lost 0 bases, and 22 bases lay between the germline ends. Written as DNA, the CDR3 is TGTGCCAGCAGTTCCGCCGGACTTGGAACTTACAGCTCCTACAATGAGCAGTTCTTC. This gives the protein CASSSAGLGTYSSYNEQFF.

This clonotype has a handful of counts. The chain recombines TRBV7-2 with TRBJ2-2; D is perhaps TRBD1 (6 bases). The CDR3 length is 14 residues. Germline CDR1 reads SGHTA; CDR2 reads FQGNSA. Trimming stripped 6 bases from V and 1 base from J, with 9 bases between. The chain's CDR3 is CASSLQGNTGELFF. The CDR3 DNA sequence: TGTGCCAGCAGTCTACAGGGGAACACCGGGGAGCTGTTTTTT.

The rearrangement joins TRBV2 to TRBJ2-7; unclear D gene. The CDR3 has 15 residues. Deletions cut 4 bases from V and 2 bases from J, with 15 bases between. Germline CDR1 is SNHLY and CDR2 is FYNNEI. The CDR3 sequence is CASSVGPGSAYEQYF. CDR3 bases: TGTGCCAGCAGTGTCGGCCCTGGTTCTGCCTACGAGCAGTACTTC.

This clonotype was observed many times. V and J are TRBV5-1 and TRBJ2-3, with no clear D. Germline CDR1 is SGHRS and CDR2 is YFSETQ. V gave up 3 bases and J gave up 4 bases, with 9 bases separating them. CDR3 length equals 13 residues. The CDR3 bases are TGCGCCAGCAGCTCGCTTCCAGCAGATACGCAGTATTTT. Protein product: CASSSLPADTQYF. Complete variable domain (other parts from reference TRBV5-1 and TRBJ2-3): KAGVTQTPRYLIKTRGQQVTLSCSPISGHRSVSWYQQTPGQGLQFLFEYFSETQRNKGNFPGRFSGRQFSNSRSEMNVSTLELGDSALYLCASSSLPADTQYFGPGTRLTVL.

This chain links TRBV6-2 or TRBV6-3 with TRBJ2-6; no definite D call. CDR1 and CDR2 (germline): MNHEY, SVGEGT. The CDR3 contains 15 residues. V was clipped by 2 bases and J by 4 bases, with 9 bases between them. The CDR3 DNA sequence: TGTGCCAGCAGTTACCTGGGTGGGGGGGCCAACGTCCTGACTTTC. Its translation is CASSYLGGGANVLTF.

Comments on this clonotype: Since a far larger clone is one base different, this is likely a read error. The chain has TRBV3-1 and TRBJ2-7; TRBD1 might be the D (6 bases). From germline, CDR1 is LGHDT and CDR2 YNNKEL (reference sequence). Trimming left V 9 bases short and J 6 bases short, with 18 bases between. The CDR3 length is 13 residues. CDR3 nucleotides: TGTGCCAGAGGTGGGGGTCTCAGGGGCGAGCAGTACTTC. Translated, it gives CARGGGLRGEQYF.

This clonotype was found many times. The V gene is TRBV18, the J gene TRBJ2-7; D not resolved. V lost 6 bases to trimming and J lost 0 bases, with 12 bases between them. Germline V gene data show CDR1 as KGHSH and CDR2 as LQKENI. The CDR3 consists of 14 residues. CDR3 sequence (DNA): TGTGCCAGCTCTTTGACATCTGCCTCCTACGAGCAGTACTTC. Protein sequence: CASSLTSASYEQYF.

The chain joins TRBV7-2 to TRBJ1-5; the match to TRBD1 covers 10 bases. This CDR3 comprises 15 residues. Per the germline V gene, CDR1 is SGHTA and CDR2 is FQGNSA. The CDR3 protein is CLSSLVDRGGQPQHF. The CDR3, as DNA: TGTCTCAGCAGCCTTGTGGACAGGGGGGGTCAGCCCCAGCATTTT.

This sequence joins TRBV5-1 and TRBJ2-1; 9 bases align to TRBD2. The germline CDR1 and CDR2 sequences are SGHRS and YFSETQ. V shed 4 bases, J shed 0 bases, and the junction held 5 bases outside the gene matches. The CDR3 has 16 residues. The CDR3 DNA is TGCGCCAGCAGCATTATTAGCGGGAGCTCCTACAATGAGCAGTTCTTC. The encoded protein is CASSIISGSSYNEQFF.

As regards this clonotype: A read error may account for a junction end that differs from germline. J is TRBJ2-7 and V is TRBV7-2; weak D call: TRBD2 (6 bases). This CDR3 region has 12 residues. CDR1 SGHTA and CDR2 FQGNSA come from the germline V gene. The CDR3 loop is CASSLRRGEHYF. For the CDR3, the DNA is TGTGCCAGCAGCTTGCGGCGGGGCGAGCATTACTTC.

CDR3 nucleotides: TGTGCCAGCAGGTGGGGACAGTCCTATGGCTACACCTTC. It yields the protein CASRWGQSYGYTF. The chain links TRBV6-4 to TRBJ1-2; 7 bases are a match to TRBD1. The CDR3 loop spans 13 amino acids. Per germline, CDR1 MRHNA and CDR2 SNTAGT. V lost 6 bases and J lost 4; bases outside the gene matches: 5.

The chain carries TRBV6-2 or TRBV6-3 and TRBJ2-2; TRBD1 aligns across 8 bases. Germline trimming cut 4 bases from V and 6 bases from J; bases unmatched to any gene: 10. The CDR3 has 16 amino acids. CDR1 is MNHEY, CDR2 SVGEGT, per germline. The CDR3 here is CASSFGQGTISGELFF. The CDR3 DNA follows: TGTGCCAGCAGTTTTGGACAGGGTACGATTTCCGGGGAGCTGTTTTTT.

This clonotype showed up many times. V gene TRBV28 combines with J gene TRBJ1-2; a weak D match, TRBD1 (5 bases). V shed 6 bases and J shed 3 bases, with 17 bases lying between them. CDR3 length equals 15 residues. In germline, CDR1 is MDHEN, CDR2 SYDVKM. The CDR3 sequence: CASSRPGVGDYGYTF. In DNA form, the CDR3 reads TGTGCCAGCAGCCGCCCCGGTGTGGGGGACTATGGCTACACCTTC.

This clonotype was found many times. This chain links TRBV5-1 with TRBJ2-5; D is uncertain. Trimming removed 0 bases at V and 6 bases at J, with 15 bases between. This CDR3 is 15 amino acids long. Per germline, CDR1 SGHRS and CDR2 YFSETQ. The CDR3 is CASSLEPPGSQTQYF. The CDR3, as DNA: TGCGCCAGCAGCTTGGAGCCCCCAGGTTCGCAGACCCAGTACTTC.

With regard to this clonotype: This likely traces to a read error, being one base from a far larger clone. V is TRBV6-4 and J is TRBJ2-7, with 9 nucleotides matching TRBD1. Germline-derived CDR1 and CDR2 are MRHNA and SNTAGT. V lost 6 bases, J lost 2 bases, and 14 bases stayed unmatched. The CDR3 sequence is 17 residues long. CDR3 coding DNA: TGTGCCAGCAGCTCAGTGACAGGGGGTAAACATCCCTACGAGCAGTACTTC. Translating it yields CASSSVTGGKHPYEQYF.

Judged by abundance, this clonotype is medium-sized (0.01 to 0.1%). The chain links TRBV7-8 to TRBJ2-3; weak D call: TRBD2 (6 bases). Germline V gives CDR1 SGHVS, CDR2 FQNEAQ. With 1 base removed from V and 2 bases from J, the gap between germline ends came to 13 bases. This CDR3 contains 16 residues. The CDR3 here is CASSLGHGSTTDTQYF. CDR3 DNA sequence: TGTGCCAGCAGCTTAGGGCACGGGAGCACCACAGATACGCAGTATTTT.

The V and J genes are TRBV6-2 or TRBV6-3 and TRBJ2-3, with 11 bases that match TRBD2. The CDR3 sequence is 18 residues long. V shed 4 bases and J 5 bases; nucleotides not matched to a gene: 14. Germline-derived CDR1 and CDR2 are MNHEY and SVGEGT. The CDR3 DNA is TGTGCCAGCAGTTCCAGCGCCCCTAGCGGGAGGAGGAAAGATACGCAGTATTTT. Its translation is CASSSSAPSGRRKDTQYF.

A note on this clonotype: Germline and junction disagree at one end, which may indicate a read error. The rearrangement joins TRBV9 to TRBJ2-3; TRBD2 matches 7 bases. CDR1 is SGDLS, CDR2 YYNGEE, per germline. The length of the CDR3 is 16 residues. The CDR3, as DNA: TGTGCAAGCAGCCCCGGGGCTAGCGGCTACACAGATAAGCAGTATTTT. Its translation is CASSPGASGYTDKQYF.

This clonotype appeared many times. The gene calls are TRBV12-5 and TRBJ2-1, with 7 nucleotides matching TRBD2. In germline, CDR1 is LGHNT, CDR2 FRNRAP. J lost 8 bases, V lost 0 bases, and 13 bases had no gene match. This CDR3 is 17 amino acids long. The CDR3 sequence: CASGLVNWGGVTHEQFF. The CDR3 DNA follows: TGTGCTAGTGGTTTGGTGAACTGGGGGGGAGTTACGCATGAGCAGTTCTTC. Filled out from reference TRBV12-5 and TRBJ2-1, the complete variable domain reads DARVTQTPRHKVTEMGQEVTMRCQPILGHNTVFWYRQTMMQGLELLAYFRNRAPLDDSGMPKDRFSAEMPDATLATLKIQPSEPRDSAVYFCASGLVNWGGVTHEQFFGPGTRLTVL.

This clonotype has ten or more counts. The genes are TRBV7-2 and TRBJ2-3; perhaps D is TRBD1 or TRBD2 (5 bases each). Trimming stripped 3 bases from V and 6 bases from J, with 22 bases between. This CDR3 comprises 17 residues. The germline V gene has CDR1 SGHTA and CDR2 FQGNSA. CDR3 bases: TGTGCCAGCAGCTTGAGGGGTCCAACCGCGTATATGGATACGCAGTATTTT. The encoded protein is CASSLRGPTAYMDTQYF.

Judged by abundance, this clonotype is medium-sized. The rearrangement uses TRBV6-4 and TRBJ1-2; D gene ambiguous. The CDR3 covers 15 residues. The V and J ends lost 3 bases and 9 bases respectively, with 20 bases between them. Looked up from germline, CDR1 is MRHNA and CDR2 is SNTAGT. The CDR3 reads CASSERIPGRESYTF. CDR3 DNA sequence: TGTGCCAGCAGTGAACGGATTCCGGGAAGGGAAAGCTACACCTTC.

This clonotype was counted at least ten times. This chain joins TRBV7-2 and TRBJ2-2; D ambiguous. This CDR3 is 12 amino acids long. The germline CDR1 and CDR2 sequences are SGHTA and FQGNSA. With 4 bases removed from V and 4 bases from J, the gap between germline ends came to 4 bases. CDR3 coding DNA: TGTGCCAGCAGCTCCTTCACCGGGGAGCTGTTTTTT. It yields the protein CASSSFTGELFF.

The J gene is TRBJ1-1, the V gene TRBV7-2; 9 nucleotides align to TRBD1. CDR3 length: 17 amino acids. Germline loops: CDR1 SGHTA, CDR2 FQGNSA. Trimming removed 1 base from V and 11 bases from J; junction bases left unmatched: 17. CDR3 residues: CASSLGRGDRANRGAFF. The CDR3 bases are TGTGCCAGCAGCTTAGGTAGAGGGGACAGGGCCAATCGTGGGGCTTTCTTT.

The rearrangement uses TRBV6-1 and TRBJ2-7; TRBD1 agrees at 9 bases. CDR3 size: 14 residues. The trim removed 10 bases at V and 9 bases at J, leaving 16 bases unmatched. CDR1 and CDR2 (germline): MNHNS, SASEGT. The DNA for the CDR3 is TGTGCCATCATCGAAGGTGGGGACAGGGACGGGCAGTACTTC. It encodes CAIIEGGDRDGQYF.

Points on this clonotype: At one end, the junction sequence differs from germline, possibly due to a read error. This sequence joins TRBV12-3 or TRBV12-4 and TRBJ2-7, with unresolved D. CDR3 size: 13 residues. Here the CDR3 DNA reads TGTTCCAGCAGTTTGGGAATATGCTACGAGCAGTACTTC. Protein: CSSSLGICYEQYF.

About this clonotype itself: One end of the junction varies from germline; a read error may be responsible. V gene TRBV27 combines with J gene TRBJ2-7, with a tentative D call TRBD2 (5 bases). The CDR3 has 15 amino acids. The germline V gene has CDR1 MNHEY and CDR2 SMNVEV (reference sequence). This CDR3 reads CAGSGGRARVWEQYF. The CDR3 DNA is TGTGCCGGCAGTGGCGGGCGGGCCAGAGTGTGGGAGCAGTACTTC.

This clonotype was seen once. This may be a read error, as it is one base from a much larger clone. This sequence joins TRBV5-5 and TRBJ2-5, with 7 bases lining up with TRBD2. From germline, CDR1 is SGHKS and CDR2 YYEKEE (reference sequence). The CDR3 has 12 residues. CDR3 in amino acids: CASSFGGETQHF. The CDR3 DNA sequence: TGTGCCAGCAGCTTTGGGGGGGAGACCCAGCACTTC.